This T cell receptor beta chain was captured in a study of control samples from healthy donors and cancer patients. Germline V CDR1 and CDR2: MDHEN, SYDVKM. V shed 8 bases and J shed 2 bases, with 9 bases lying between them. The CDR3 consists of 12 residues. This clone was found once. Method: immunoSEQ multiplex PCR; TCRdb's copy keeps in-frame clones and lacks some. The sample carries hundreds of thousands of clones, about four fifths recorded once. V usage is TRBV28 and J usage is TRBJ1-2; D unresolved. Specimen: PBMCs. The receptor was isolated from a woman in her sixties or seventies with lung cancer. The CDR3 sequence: CASRELNYGYTF. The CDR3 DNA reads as TGTGCCAGCCGGGAACTAAACTATGGCTACACCTTC.